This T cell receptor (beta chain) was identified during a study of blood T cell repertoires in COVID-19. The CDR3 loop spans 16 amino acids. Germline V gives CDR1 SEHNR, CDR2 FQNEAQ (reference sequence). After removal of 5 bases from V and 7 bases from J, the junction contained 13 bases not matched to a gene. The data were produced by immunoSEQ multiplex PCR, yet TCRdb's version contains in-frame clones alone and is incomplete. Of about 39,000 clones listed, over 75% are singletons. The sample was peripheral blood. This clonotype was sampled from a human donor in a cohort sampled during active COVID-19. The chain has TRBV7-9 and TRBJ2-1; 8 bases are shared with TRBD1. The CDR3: CASSSSRTGKSNEQFF. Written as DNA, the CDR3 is TGTGCCAGCAGCAGCTCCCGGACAGGGAAAAGTAATGAGCAGTTCTTC.